The clone carrying this T cell receptor (beta chain) occurred once. Antigen unknown. Time point meaning: after dendritic cell vaccination, including at tumor progression/relapse. All glioblastoma patients lacked an isocitrate dehydrogenase mutation. The primer mix had 60 V beta and 13 J beta primers. Here immunoSEQ multiplex PCR was the method, and the copy in TCRdb shows in-frame clones only, minus some. The table has over 80,000 clones, 70% to 90% seen once; the top ten hold over 2%. The entry originates in a study of glioma-infiltrating T cells after dendritic cell vaccination. Across the study: Dendritic cell vaccination trial patients had either newly diagnosed or recurrent glioblastoma. Study results and limitations: Patients with more pretreatment TILs had longer time to progression and survival.

CDR3 length: 17 amino acids. V was pared by 3 bases and J by 5 bases, with 22 bases between. CDR1 is LNHNV, CDR2 YYDKDF, per germline (reference sequence). Sequenced material: blood, taken after dendritic cell vaccination. This sequence originates from a human donor with glioblastoma. This chain joins TRBV15 and TRBJ2-5; possible D gene TRBD2, 7 bases. This chain's CDR3 is CATSSLRGQSGGETQYF. CDR3 coding DNA: TGTGCCACCAGCAGCCTGCGGGGGCAGTCCGGAGGCGAGACCCAGTACTTC.